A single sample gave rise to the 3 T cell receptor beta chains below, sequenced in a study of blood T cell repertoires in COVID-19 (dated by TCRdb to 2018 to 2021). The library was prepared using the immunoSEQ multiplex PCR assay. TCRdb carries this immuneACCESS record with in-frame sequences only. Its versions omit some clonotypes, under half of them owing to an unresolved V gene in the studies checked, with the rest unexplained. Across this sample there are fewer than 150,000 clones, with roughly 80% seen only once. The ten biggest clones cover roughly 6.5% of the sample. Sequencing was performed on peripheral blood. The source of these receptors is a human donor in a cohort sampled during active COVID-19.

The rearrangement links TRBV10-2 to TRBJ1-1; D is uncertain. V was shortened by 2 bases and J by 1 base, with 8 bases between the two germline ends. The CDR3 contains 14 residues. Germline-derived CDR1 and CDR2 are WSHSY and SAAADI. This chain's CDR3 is CASSEVGGNTEAFF. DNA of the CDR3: TGCGCCAGCAGTGAGGTAGGAGGGAACACTGAAGCTTTCTTT.

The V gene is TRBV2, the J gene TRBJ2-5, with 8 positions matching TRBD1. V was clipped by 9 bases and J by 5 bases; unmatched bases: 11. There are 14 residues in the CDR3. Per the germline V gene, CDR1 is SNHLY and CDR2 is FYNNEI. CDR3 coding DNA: TGTGCCAGTACCCCCGGGACAGGCCAGGAGACCCAGTACTTC. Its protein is CASTPGTGQETQYF.

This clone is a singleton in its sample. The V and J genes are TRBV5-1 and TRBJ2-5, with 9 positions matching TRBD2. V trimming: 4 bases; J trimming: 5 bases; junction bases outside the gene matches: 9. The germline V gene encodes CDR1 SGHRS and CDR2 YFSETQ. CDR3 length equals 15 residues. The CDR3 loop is CASSASGGRFETQYF. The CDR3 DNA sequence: TGCGCCAGCAGCGCGAGCGGGGGGCGTTTTGAGACCCAGTACTTC.